This TCR beta chain comes out of a study of blood T cell repertoires in COVID-19. The CDR3 has 15 residues. CDR1 and CDR2 (germline): LNHDA, SQIVND (reference sequence). The junction had 9 bases not matched to a gene; V was cut back by 6 bases and J by 6 bases. Clones were read by immunoSEQ multiplex PCR, and TCRdb kept only the in-frame ones, dropping some. The data hold 250,000 to 350,000 clones, with around 85% observed a single time. The cohort comprised adults aged 18 to 89 years residing in under 30 US areas. Cohort assignment relied on participant-reported clinical history. Two negative PCRs, clearance, or symptom resolution were required of recovered Cohort 3 donors.

The sequencing input was PBMCs or T cells enriched from blood (not recorded which). The TCR originated in a woman younger than 45 who had recovered from COVID-19. The rearrangement links TRBV19 to TRBJ2-7, with 12 bases lining up with TRBD1. The CDR3 bases are TGTGCCAGTAGCCGACCGGGACAGGGGGCCTTCGAGCAGTACTTC. It yields the protein CASSRPGQGAFEQYF.